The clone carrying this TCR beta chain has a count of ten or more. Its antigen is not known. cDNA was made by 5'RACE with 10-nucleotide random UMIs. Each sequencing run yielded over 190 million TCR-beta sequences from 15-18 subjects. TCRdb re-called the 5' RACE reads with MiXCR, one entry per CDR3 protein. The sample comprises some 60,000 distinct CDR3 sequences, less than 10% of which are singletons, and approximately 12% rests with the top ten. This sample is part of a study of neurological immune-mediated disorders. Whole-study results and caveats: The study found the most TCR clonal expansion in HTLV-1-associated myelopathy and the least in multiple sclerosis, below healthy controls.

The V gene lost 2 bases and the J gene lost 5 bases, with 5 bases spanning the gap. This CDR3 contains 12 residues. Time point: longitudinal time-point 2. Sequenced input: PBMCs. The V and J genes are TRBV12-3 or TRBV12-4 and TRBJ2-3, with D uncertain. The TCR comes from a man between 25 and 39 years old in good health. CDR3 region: CASSLQRDTQYF. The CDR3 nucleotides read TGTGCCAGCAGTTTACAGCGAGATACGCAGTATTTT.